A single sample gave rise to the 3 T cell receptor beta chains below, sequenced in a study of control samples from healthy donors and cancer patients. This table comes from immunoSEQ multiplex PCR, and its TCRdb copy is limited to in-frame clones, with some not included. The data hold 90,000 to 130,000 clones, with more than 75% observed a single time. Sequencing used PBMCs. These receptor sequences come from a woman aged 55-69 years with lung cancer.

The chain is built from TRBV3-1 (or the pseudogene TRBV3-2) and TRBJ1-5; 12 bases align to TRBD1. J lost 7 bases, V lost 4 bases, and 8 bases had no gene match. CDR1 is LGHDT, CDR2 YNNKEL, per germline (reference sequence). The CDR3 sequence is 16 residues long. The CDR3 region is CASSPGTGGLRQPQHF. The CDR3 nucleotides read TGTGCCAGCAGCCCGGGGACAGGGGGCCTGAGGCAGCCCCAGCATTTT.

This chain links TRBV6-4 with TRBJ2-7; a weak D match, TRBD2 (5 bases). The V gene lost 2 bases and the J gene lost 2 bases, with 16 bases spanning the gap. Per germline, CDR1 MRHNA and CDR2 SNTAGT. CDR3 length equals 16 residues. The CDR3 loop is CASSDPPQRRTYEQYF. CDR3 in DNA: TGTGCCAGCAGTGACCCCCCCCAGCGGAGGACCTACGAGCAGTACTTC.

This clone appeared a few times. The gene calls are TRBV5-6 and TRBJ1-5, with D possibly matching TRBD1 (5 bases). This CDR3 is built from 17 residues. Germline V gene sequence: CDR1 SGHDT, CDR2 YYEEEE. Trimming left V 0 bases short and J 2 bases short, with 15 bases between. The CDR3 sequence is CASSLGIGEFGNQPQHF. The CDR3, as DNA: TGTGCCAGCAGCTTGGGAATAGGGGAGTTCGGCAATCAGCCCCAGCATTTT.